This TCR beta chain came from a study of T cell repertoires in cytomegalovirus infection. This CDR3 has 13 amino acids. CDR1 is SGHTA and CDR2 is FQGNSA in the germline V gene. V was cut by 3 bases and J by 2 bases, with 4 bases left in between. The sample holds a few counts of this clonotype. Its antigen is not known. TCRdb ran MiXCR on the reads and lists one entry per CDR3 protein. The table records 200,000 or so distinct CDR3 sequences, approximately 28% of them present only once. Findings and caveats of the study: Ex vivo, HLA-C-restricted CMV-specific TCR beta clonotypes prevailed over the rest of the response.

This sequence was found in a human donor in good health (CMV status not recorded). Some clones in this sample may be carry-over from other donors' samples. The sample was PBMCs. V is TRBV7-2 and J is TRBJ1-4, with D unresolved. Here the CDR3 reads CASSFRTNEKLFF. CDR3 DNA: TGTGCCAGCAGCTTTCGTACTAATGAAAAACTGTTTTTT.